The 25 T cell receptor beta chains below all came from one sample that was sequenced in a study of response to subunit inactivated influenza vaccine. TCRdb redid the calling of the RT-PCR reads with MiXCR, one entry per CDR3 protein. The sample lists some 540,000 distinct CDR3 sequences; roughly 25% were seen once. The same data also contributed to another study, on T cells expressing NK-cell markers. That paper adds: TCR beta cDNA was made by 5'RACE template switching with UMIs.

This specimen was CD4+ T cells sorted from PBMCs, taken roughly 13 days after vaccination. The receptor source for this set is a man in his forties or fifties who received an inactivated influenza vaccine.

There are a few counts of this clonotype. J is TRBJ2-3 and V is TRBV7-9; D not certain. With 1 base removed from V and 0 bases from J, the gap between germline ends came to 8 bases. This CDR3 comprises 15 residues. Germline CDR1 and CDR2: SEHNR and FQNEAQ (reference sequence). The chain's CDR3 is CASSLDSSSTDTQYF. Here the CDR3 DNA reads TGTGCCAGCAGCTTAGACAGTTCTAGCACAGATACGCAGTATTTT.

V and J are TRBV20-1 and TRBJ2-1; no firm D call. Germline V gene lookup returns CDR1 DFQATT and CDR2 SNEGSKA (reference sequence). V shed 2 bases and J shed 16 bases, with 12 bases lying between them. The CDR3 extends over 10 amino acids. The CDR3 reads CSARTESYFF. The CDR3 DNA reads as TGCAGTGCTAGAACGGAATCGTACTTCTTC.

The chain links TRBV25-1 to TRBJ2-1, with 8 bases identical to TRBD1. V trimming: 5 bases; J trimming: 6 bases; junction bases outside the gene matches: 9. The CDR3 totals 15 residues. CDR1 is MGHDK, CDR2 SYGVNS, per germline. The CDR3 DNA follows: TGTGCCAGCAGTCCGGAGACAGGGGTCTCCAATGAGCAGTTCTTC. It encodes CASSPETGVSNEQFF.

This clonotype was picked up a small number of times. The J gene is TRBJ2-7, the V gene TRBV10-1; D remains unclear. The CDR3 has 13 residues. From germline, CDR1 is WNHNN and CDR2 SYGVQD (reference sequence). Trimming stripped 2 bases from V and 3 bases from J, with 8 bases between. CDR3 sequence: CASSEGSYYEQYF. CDR3 sequence (DNA): TGCGCCAGCAGTGAGGGGTCTTACTACGAGCAGTACTTC.

This chain uses TRBV12-3 or TRBV12-4 with TRBJ2-5; unclear D gene. V lost 7 bases and J 4 bases, leaving 13 bases between the germline ends. The CDR3 loop spans 13 amino acids. CDR3: CASTINRGETQYF. The CDR3 DNA sequence: TGTGCCAGCACCATTAACAGAGGAGAGACCCAGTACTTC.

In its sample, this clonotype was seen a few times. The chain combines TRBV2 with TRBJ2-1, with D unclear. V lost 4 bases to trimming and J lost 8 bases, with 15 bases between them. Germline assignment: CDR1 SNHLY and CDR2 FYNNEI. The CDR3 runs to 14 residues. The CDR3 reads CASSAPQLGDEQFF. The CDR3 DNA reads as TGTGCCAGCAGTGCCCCCCAGCTCGGTGATGAGCAGTTCTTC.

The table lists this clonotype with a count of one. The chain couples TRBV11-2 to TRBJ2-5; 9 nucleotides align to TRBD2. V shed 2 bases, J shed 2 bases, and the junction held 3 bases outside the gene matches. Germline CDR1 and CDR2: SGHAT and FQNNGV. This CDR3 has 15 residues. The CDR3 loop reads CASSLMAGGQETQYF. In DNA form, the CDR3 reads TGTGCCAGCAGCTTAATGGCGGGGGGGCAAGAGACCCAGTACTTC.

This clonotype was detected only a few times. The CDR3 DNA is TGTGCCAGCACTAGCACAGATACGCAGTATTTT. This gives the protein CASTSTDTQYF. This sequence joins TRBV6-5 and TRBJ2-3; D gene unclear. CDR1 is MNHEY, CDR2 SVGAGI, per germline. The CDR3 contains 11 residues. Trimming left V 7 bases short and J 0 bases short, with 2 bases between.

V and J are TRBV20-1 and TRBJ2-1; perhaps TRBD2 as D (6 bases). V dropped 7 bases and J dropped 4 bases, with 17 bases sitting between them. The germline gives CDR1 DFQATT, CDR2 SNEGSKA (reference sequence). The CDR3 length is 14 residues. CDR3 bases: TGCAGTGTCCGGCCGGGAGAGAATTACAATGAGCAGTTCTTC. It codes for CSVRPGENYNEQFF.

This clonotype was counted between two and nine times. The V call is TRBV27, the J call TRBJ2-7, with TRBD2 identical over 9 bases. The J segment lost 0 bases and the V segment lost 4 bases, leaving 13 bases of the junction unmatched. From germline, CDR1 is MNHEY and CDR2 SMNVEV (reference sequence). There are 18 residues in the CDR3. The CDR3, as DNA: TGTGCCAGCAGTTCACAGGGGCGGGAGGGCCGGTTCTCCTACGAGCAGTACTTC. This gives the protein CASSSQGREGRFSYEQYF.

The sample holds many counts of this clonotype. The chain uses TRBV10-3 and TRBJ2-5, with 8 bases aligning to TRBD2. This CDR3 has 13 amino acids. In germline, CDR1 is ENHRY, CDR2 SYGVKD. The trim removed 6 bases at V and 2 bases at J, leaving 2 bases unmatched. This CDR3 reads CAIRIAGQETQYF. The CDR3 DNA reads TGTGCCATCAGAATAGCGGGACAAGAGACCCAGTACTTC.

This clonotype showed up just a few times. J is TRBJ2-1 and V is TRBV5-6; 9 bases fit TRBD2. Germline V gives CDR1 SGHDT, CDR2 YYEEEE. The CDR3 runs 14 residues. V trimming: 1 base; J trimming: 9 bases; junction bases outside the gene matches: 5. The CDR3 spells CASSLLAGKFEQFF. The CDR3 DNA reads as TGTGCCAGCAGCTTGCTAGCGGGGAAATTTGAGCAGTTCTTC.

J is TRBJ1-2 and V is TRBV7-9, with D perhaps TRBD1 (6 bases). Germline CDR1 reads SEHNR; CDR2 reads FQNEAQ (reference sequence). The CDR3 is 16 residues long. The V and J ends lost 0 bases and 0 bases respectively, with 11 bases between them. As DNA, the CDR3 is TGTGCCAGCAGCTTAGCTGTGGGGGCAACTAACTATGGCTACACCTTC. Translation: CASSLAVGATNYGYTF. The full variable domain, rest sourced from reference TRBV7-9 and TRBJ1-2, is DTGVSQNPRHKITKRGQNVTFRCDPISEHNRLYWYRQTLGQGPEFLTYFQNEAQLEKSRLLSDRFSAERPKGSFSTLEIQRTEQGDSAMYLCASSLAVGATNYGYTFGSGTRLTVV.

This sequence joins TRBV5-1 and TRBJ1-5, with TRBD1 as a possible D gene (5 bases). The germline V and J ends were trimmed by 1 base and 4 bases, with 12 bases remaining between them. The CDR3 sequence is 15 residues long. Germline values: CDR1 SGHRS, CDR2 YFSETQ. The CDR3 DNA reads as TGCGCCAGCAGCTTGTCGGGGCGGGGAAATCAGCCCCAGCATTTT. Residues: CASSLSGRGNQPQHF. Full variable domain (missing parts from reference TRBV5-1 and TRBJ1-5): KAGVTQTPRYLIKTRGQQVTLSCSPISGHRSVSWYQQTPGQGLQFLFEYFSETQRNKGNFPGRFSGRQFSNSRSEMNVSTLELGDSALYLCASSLSGRGNQPQHFGDGTRLSIL.

The chain couples TRBV11-2 to TRBJ2-1; D is possibly TRBD1 or TRBD2 (6 bases each). The CDR3 spans 12 residues. Germline lookup yields CDR1 SGHAT and CDR2 FQNNGV. Trimming stripped 5 bases from V and 11 bases from J, with 13 bases between. The CDR3 protein is CASSQEGVQQFF. CDR3 in DNA: TGTGCCAGCAGCCAGGAGGGGGTACAGCAGTTCTTC.

V is TRBV4-1 and J is TRBJ2-1; TRBD1 or TRBD2 may be the D gene (5 bases each). The CDR3 contains 15 residues. Per germline, CDR1 MGHRA and CDR2 YSYEKL. V shed 4 bases and J shed 5 bases, with 15 bases lying between them. The CDR3 sequence: CASSLRGQGDNEQFF. As DNA, the CDR3 is TGCGCCAGCAGCCTTCGGGGTCAGGGCGACAATGAGCAGTTCTTC.

This clonotype was counted a few times. The V call is TRBV11-2, the J call TRBJ2-7; 8 bases are shared with TRBD1. This CDR3 contains 15 residues. Germline V CDR1 and CDR2: SGHAT, FQNNGV. J lost 7 bases, V lost 1 base, and 9 bases had no gene match. The DNA for the CDR3 is TGTGCCAGCAGCTTAGGGCAGGGGGCATCGAGGGAGCAGTACTTC. It translates to CASSLGQGASREQYF.

This rearrangement joins TRBV10-3 to TRBJ2-3; perhaps TRBD1 as D (5 bases). Germline V lookup: CDR1 ENHRY, CDR2 SYGVKD. V lost 3 bases, J lost 0 bases, and 10 bases lay in between. The CDR3 loop spans 15 amino acids. The CDR3 sequence is CAISETTASTDTQYF. The CDR3 nucleotides are TGTGCCATCAGTGAAACGACAGCCAGCACAGATACGCAGTATTTT.

The table lists this clonotype with a few counts. The rearrangement joins TRBV3-1 to TRBJ2-7, with TRBD2 matching over 15 bases. This CDR3 has 16 residues. CDR1 and CDR2 (germline): LGHDT, YNNKEL (reference sequence). V shed 5 bases and J 6 bases; nucleotides not matched to a gene: 8. The CDR3 coding sequence is TGTGCCAGCAGCACGGGGACTAGCGGGAGGTCCGGCGAGCAGTACTTC. This gives the protein CASSTGTSGRSGEQYF.

This clonotype was recorded a few times. The chain carries TRBV7-2 and TRBJ1-5; D possibly corresponds to TRBD1 (5 bases). CDR3 size: 16 residues. Trimming shortened V by 1 base and J by 3 bases, and 13 bases separated the two germline ends. In germline, CDR1 is SGHTA, CDR2 FQGNSA. This CDR3 reads CASSLVSGGANQPQHF. CDR3 DNA: TGTGCCAGCAGCTTAGTCTCGGGAGGGGCCAATCAGCCCCAGCATTTT.

The chain carries TRBV11-2 and TRBJ2-3; 8 bases are shared with TRBD2. J lost 4 bases, V lost 0 bases, and 6 bases had no gene match. The CDR3 is 16 amino acids. CDR1 SGHAT and CDR2 FQNNGV come from the germline V gene. CDR3 sequence reads: CASSLEGRGGPDTQYF. CDR3 DNA sequence: TGTGCCAGCAGCTTAGAAGGTCGCGGGGGGCCAGATACGCAGTATTTT.

A few counts support this clonotype. The V gene is TRBV24-1, the J gene TRBJ2-5; D possibly corresponds to TRBD1 (6 bases). V was pared by 2 bases and J by 1 base, with 7 bases between. The CDR3 is 14 residues long. Germline V gene data show CDR1 as KGHDR and CDR2 as SFDVKD. Here the CDR3 reads CATSDSDSQETQYF. In DNA, the CDR3 is TGTGCCACCAGTGATTCGGACAGCCAAGAGACCCAGTACTTC.

This clonotype has more than one count but fewer than ten. The junction departs from the called germline gene at one end, perhaps through a read error. The V call is TRBV5-1, the J call TRBJ2-5, with 7 positions matching TRBD1. This CDR3 region has 12 residues. Germline V gives CDR1 SGHRS, CDR2 YFSETQ. CDR3 in amino acids: CASSLDRPPENF. CDR3 DNA: TGCGCCAGCAGCCTGGACAGGCCCCCTGAGAACTTC.

The chain uses TRBV7-9 and TRBJ2-2; D is unresolved. Trimming cost V 0 bases and J 0 bases, with 5 bases left between them. The CDR3 is made up of 15 amino acids. Germline V lookup: CDR1 SEHNR, CDR2 FQNEAQ (reference sequence). The CDR3 nucleotides are TGTGCCAGCAGCTTAGCGCTCGCGAACACCGGGGAGCTGTTTTTT. It is translated as CASSLALANTGELFF.

The chain is built from TRBV7-6 and TRBJ2-3; either TRBD1 or TRBD2 may fit D (7 bases each). Germline-derived CDR1 and CDR2 are SGHVS and FNYEAQ. This CDR3 comprises 16 residues. The DNA of the CDR3 is TGTGCTACCACCCTCAGGGGGGGAGCTAGCACAGATACGCAGTATTTT. As protein: CATTLRGGASTDTQYF.